This TCR beta chain was found in a study of T cells in Graves' hyperthyroidism and ophthalmopathy. Study overall: The blood sample was taken at first diagnosis, before treatment began.

TCR beta CDR3 sequences were amplified from RNA transcripts. Primed by the HTBI set, a first-round RT-PCR was run on the TCR CDR3. Each CDR3 protein gets one entry after TCRdb re-called the multiplex PCR reads with MiXCR. This sample carries 600,000 or so distinct CDR3 sequences, approximately 15% of them seen once, and the ten largest clones take around 12%. This CDR3 has 12 residues. Germline CDR1 is MNHNS and CDR2 is SASEGT. The V end was cut by 6 bases, the J end by 7 bases, with 12 bases between. As for this clonotype: Its antigen is not known.

Study-wide findings and caveats: Ophthalmopathy got predicted by the model a median roughly six months before its onset.

The chain employs TRBV6-1 and TRBJ1-1; tentatively, D is TRBD1 (5 bases). This receptor was taken from a woman aged 45 to 65 with Graves' ophthalmopathy. The sequencing input was blood. The DNA of the CDR3 is TGTGCCAGCAGCAGGGAGAGCGGTGAAGCTTTCTTT. Protein product: CASSRESGEAFF.